These 8 T cell receptor beta chains were all obtained from the same sample, sequenced in a study of shared clonotypes between healthy human individuals. TCRdb keeps only in-frame clones here, not all; method: immunoSEQ multiplex PCR. The data hold about 2.3 million clones, with about 90% observed a single time. Input material: naive CD4+ T cells from PBMCs. Subset in this sample: CD45RA+ positively selected. The receptors derive from a man between 18 and 35 years old in good health. Some clones in this sample may be carry-over from other donors' samples.

This clone has just one count. This chain joins TRBV5-1 and TRBJ2-1, with 16 bases aligning to TRBD2. CDR3 length: 17 amino acids. Losses at the gene ends were 4 bases for V and 7 bases for J; bases not matched to a gene: 8. Germline assignment: CDR1 SGHRS and CDR2 YFSETQ. Here the CDR3 reads CASSAGLAGGPRNEQFF. CDR3 coding DNA: TGCGCCAGCAGCGCGGGACTAGCGGGAGGGCCTCGGAATGAGCAGTTCTTC.

In its sample, this clone was seen once. The rearrangement uses TRBV21-1 and TRBJ2-1; no check of the table's D call, TRBD2, against the DNA was made. TRBV21-1 is a pseudogene segment. This CDR3 spans 15 amino acids. This CDR3 reads CASKGTHLIGDEQFF. The CDR3 DNA reads TGTGCCAGCAAAGGGACTCACTTAATTGGGGATGAGCAGTTCTTC.

This chain's CDR3 is CASSLLSFRGDTGELFF. DNA for the CDR3: TGTGCCAGCAGTTTATTGTCTTTCAGGGGAGACACCGGGGAGCTGTTTTTT. V and J are TRBV27 and TRBJ2-2; a weak D match, TRBD1 (6 bases). There are 17 residues in the CDR3. The V end was cut by 1 base, the J end by 3 bases, with 15 bases between. The germline CDR1 and CDR2 sequences are MNHEY and SMNVEV (reference sequence).

The chain joins TRBV7-2 to TRBJ1-5; D is unclear. Germline V gene lookup returns CDR1 SGHTA and CDR2 FQGNSA. This CDR3 spans 16 amino acids. V lost 0 bases to trimming and J lost 0 bases, with 9 bases between them. The CDR3 DNA is TGTGCCAGCAGCTTAGCAGGACGGTATAGCAATCAGCCCCAGCATTTT. This encodes CASSLAGRYSNQPQHF.

With regard to this clone: Distinct nucleotide sequences in the sample also encode this CDR3. The chain is built from TRBV5-1 and TRBJ2-7; 10 bases are shared with TRBD2. V dropped 5 bases and J dropped 2; count of bases not matched to a gene: 4. The CDR3 is 14 amino acids. Per the germline V gene, CDR1 is SGHRS and CDR2 is YFSETQ. CDR3 nucleotides: TGCGCCAGCAGTCCCGGGACTAGCGCCTACGAGCAGTACTTC. Protein product: CASSPGTSAYEQYF.

This clone has only one observation. The V call is TRBV7-2, the J call TRBJ2-7; 8 bases are shared with TRBD2. The germline V gene encodes CDR1 SGHTA and CDR2 FQGNSA. CDR3 length: 15 amino acids. V trimming: 4 bases; J trimming: 5 bases; junction bases outside the gene matches: 10. The CDR3 DNA reads TGTGCCAGCAGCTCGTCCCTAGCGGGTCTCGACGAGCAGTACTTC. It translates to CASSSSLAGLDEQYF.

The chain couples TRBV7-8 to TRBJ2-3, with D maybe TRBD1 (5 bases). CDR3 length: 15 amino acids. CDR1 SGHVS and CDR2 FQNEAQ come from the germline V gene. V lost 2 bases and J lost 2, with 11 bases in between. In DNA, the CDR3 is TGTGCCAGCAGCTTAATTACAGGAGCCACAGATACGCAGTATTTT. Its protein product is CASSLITGATDTQYF. The entire variable domain, with the rest obtained from reference TRBV7-8 and TRBJ2-3, is as follows: GAGVSQSPRYKVAKRGQDVALRCDPISGHVSLFWYQQALGQGPEFLTYFQNEAQLDKSGLPSDRFFAERPEGSVSTLKIQRTQQEDSAVYLCASSLITGATDTQYFGPGTRLTVL.

The chain carries TRBV28 and TRBJ2-7; perhaps TRBD2 as D (7 bases). The V end was cut by 10 bases, the J end by 7 bases, with 23 bases between. Per germline, CDR1 MDHEN and CDR2 SYDVKM. The CDR3 runs to 14 residues. CDR3 nucleotide sequence: TGTGCCACCGGGGGCGGGGGCGGTTTGTGGGAGCAGTACTTC. Protein: CATGGGGGLWEQYF.